Reported below is one T cell receptor (beta chain). Its cognate antigen is unknown. This sample was taken from a study of CD8 T cells in ankylosing spondylitis. Broader study findings: Made up of about eight highly homologous variants, a TCR beta motif appeared characteristic of ankylosing spondylitis blood. Disease-associated clones were CD8+ and fairly uncommon in peripheral blood. The study looked at matched synovial fluid samples from ankylosing spondylitis patients. Disease-linked clones were reported to be significantly enriched there.

The V end lost 8 bases, the J end lost 0 bases, and 4 bases lay between the germline ends. CDR1 is MDHEN and CDR2 is SYDVKM in the germline V gene. CDR3 length: 11 residues. Via MiXCR, TCRdb re-called the 5' RACE reads, giving one row per CDR3 protein. The sample lists about 24,000 distinct CDR3 sequences, 13% occurring once. The source of this sequence is a male donor with ankylosing spondylitis or in good health (not recorded which). Input material: blood. The chain carries TRBV28 and TRBJ2-5; D is ambiguous. CDR3 region: CASDDQETQYF. For the CDR3, the DNA is TGTGCCAGCGACGACCAAGAGACCCAGTACTTC.